What follows are 21 T cell receptor beta chains derived from one specimen sequenced in a study of blood T cell repertoires in COVID-19. Here immunoSEQ multiplex PCR was the method, and the copy in TCRdb shows in-frame clones only, minus some. The sample carries some 200,000 clones, about 85% recorded once. The sequenced material came from peripheral blood. The receptors were sampled from a woman between 18 and 29 years old who had recovered from COVID-19.

The chain combines TRBV9 with TRBJ2-7, with 7 bases aligning to TRBD2. CDR1 is SGDLS, CDR2 YYNGEE, per germline. CDR3 length equals 15 residues. The V and J ends lost 0 bases and 0 bases, in that order; junction bases with no gene match: 3. The CDR3 loop is CASSVAGGTSYEQYF. The CDR3 nucleotides are TGTGCCAGCAGCGTAGCGGGAGGTACCTCCTACGAGCAGTACTTC.

The CDR3 DNA reads TGTGCCAGCAGAGAGGGCGGGGACAGTTACGAGCAGTACTTC. As protein: CASREGGDSYEQYF. The gene calls are TRBV7-2 and TRBJ2-7; D is perhaps TRBD1 (7 bases). Germline lookup yields CDR1 SGHTA and CDR2 FQGNSA. CDR3 size: 14 residues. Trimming cost V 6 bases and J 4 bases, with 16 bases left between them.

This clone was observed once. This chain uses TRBV11-2 with TRBJ2-2; tentatively, D is TRBD1 (5 bases). The V end was cut by 0 bases, the J end by 8 bases, with 28 bases between. The CDR3 runs 20 residues. The germline V gene has CDR1 SGHAT and CDR2 FQNNGV. DNA of the CDR3: TGTGCCAGCAGCTTAGATCAGCAGGGCTTGCAACCGATCTTGTCGGGGGAGCTGTTTTTT. Residues: CASSLDQQGLQPILSGELFF. The full variable domain, rest sourced from reference TRBV11-2 and TRBJ2-2, is EAGVAQSPRYKIIEKRQSVAFWCNPISGHATLYWYQQILGQGPKLLIQFQNNGVVDDSQLPKDRFSAERLKGVDSTLKIQPAKLEDSAVYLCASSLDQQGLQPILSGELFFGEGSRLTVL.

As regards this clone: One junction end disagrees with the germline gene, perhaps due to a read error. The CDR3 spells CASSGTATQYF. In nucleotides, the CDR3 is TGTGCCAGCAGTGGGACAGCTACGCAGTATTTT. The J gene is TRBJ2-3, the V gene TRBV25-1; TRBD1 might be the D (6 bases). Germline assignment: CDR1 MGHDK and CDR2 SYGVNS. The CDR3 runs to 11 residues.

The genes are TRBV15 and TRBJ2-7; TRBD1 matches 10 bases. CDR3 size: 17 residues. Unmatched junction bases numbered 12, after V lost 2 bases and J lost 5 bases. Germline V lookup: CDR1 LNHNV, CDR2 YYDKDF (reference sequence). The DNA for the CDR3 is TGTGCCACCAGCAGACCTCCGGGACAGGGGCTTTGGAACGAGCAGTACTTC. This gives the protein CATSRPPGQGLWNEQYF.

The chain joins TRBV5-4 to TRBJ1-2, with D unclear. The CDR3 totals 13 residues. From germline, CDR1 is SGHNT and CDR2 YYREEE (reference sequence). Trimming left V 4 bases short and J 4 bases short, with 11 bases between. CDR3: CASSVDGLYGYTF. In nucleotides, the CDR3 is TGTGCCAGCAGCGTTGACGGACTCTATGGCTACACCTTC.

The J gene is TRBJ2-7, the V gene TRBV25-1, with a tentative D call TRBD2 (6 bases). Germline V gene data show CDR1 as MGHDK and CDR2 as SYGVNS. V lost 3 bases, J lost 2 bases, and 14 bases lay in between. This CDR3 is 15 amino acids long. The CDR3 region is CASSEGTPGPYEQYF. The CDR3 nucleotides read TGTGCCAGCAGTGAGGGGACTCCCGGGCCCTACGAGCAGTACTTC.

The chain is built from TRBV7-2 and TRBJ2-3, with 11 nucleotides matching TRBD2. This CDR3 region has 19 residues. CDR1 and CDR2 from the germline V gene are SGHTA and FQGNSA. Unmatched junction bases numbered 11, after V lost 3 bases and J lost 0 bases. CDR3 DNA sequence: TGTGCCAGCAGCTTGCCGACTAGCGGGGCTTCCACTAGCACAGATACGCAGTATTTT. Translated, it gives CASSLPTSGASTSTDTQYF.

This chain uses TRBV5-5 with TRBJ2-7; the D gene is possibly TRBD1 (6 bases). Germline V CDR1 and CDR2: SGHKS, YYEKEE (reference sequence). The CDR3 is 14 amino acids. The V gene lost 2 bases and the J gene lost 0 bases, with 9 bases spanning the gap. The CDR3 bases are TGTGCCAGCAGCTTAAAGACAGGCTCCTACGAGCAGTACTTC. Translating gives CASSLKTGSYEQYF.

This clone has a single count. V and J are TRBV27 and TRBJ1-1; D gene unclear. The CDR3 runs to 15 residues. V was shortened by 0 bases and J by 0 bases, with 8 bases between the two germline ends. Germline V gives CDR1 MNHEY, CDR2 SMNVEV (reference sequence). CDR3 coding DNA: TGTGCCAGCAGTTTATCCCCCTTTATGAACACTGAAGCTTTCTTT. Translating it yields CASSLSPFMNTEAFF.

This clone was counted a few times. CDR3 nucleotides: TGCGCCAGCAGCCAAGATTTTGTGGACAGGGATTATGACACTGAAGCTTTCTTT. This encodes CASSQDFVDRDYDTEAFF. The rearrangement uses TRBV4-3 and TRBJ1-1, with TRBD1 matching 8 bases. Germline CDR1 and CDR2: LGHNA and YSLEER. V was clipped by 0 bases and J by 3 bases; unmatched bases: 12. The CDR3 loop spans 18 amino acids.

J is TRBJ2-4 and V is TRBV3-1 (or the pseudogene TRBV3-2); 7 bases match TRBD1. Trimming took 0 bases from V and 14 from J; bases not matched to a gene: 4. The length of the CDR3 is 12 residues. Germline-derived CDR1 and CDR2 are LGHDT and YNNKEL (reference sequence). CDR3 DNA: TGTGCCAGCAGCCAAGAAATGGACAGGAAGTACTTC. It yields the protein CASSQEMDRKYF.

J is TRBJ2-5 and V is TRBV28; D possibly corresponds to TRBD2 (6 bases). From germline, CDR1 is MDHEN and CDR2 SYDVKM. Trimming removed 3 bases from V and 2 bases from J, with 10 bases in between. This CDR3 has 14 amino acids. The CDR3 DNA reads TGTGCCAGCAGTTTCGGCGGGAAGCAAGAGACCCAGTACTTC. Amino acids: CASSFGGKQETQYF.

CDR3 protein: CASSFSGYGNQPQHF. CDR3 DNA: TGTGCCAGCAGTTTTTCCGGGTACGGCAATCAGCCCCAGCATTTT. V usage is TRBV28 and J usage is TRBJ1-5; D is undetermined. The CDR3 contains 15 residues. V was pared by 3 bases and J by 2 bases, with 11 bases between. The germline V gene encodes CDR1 MDHEN and CDR2 SYDVKM.

The chain combines TRBV21-1 with TRBJ2-1; TRBD2 is the table's D call and was not checked against the DNA. TRBV21-1 is designated a pseudogene. The CDR3 covers 16 residues. CDR3 in amino acids: CASSKGLAGERNEQFF. The CDR3 bases are TGTGCCAGCAGCAAAGGCCTAGCGGGAGAGCGAAATGAGCAGTTCTTC.

The chain combines TRBV7-2 with TRBJ1-2, with TRBD1 identical over 9 bases. This CDR3 has 15 amino acids. V shed 5 bases and J 4 bases; nucleotides not matched to a gene: 8. Looked up from germline, CDR1 is SGHTA and CDR2 is FQGNSA. The CDR3 nucleotides read TGTGCCAGCAGCACGATAACAGGGGGCATCTATGGCTACACCTTC. Its protein product is CASSTITGGIYGYTF.

The genes are TRBV7-9 and TRBJ1-1; possible D gene TRBD1, 5 bases. Germline lookup yields CDR1 SEHNR and CDR2 FQNEAQ (reference sequence). The V end lost 5 bases, the J end lost 0 bases, and 10 bases lay between the germline ends. This CDR3 is built from 14 residues. CDR3 loop: CASSRGGMNTEAFF. CDR3 sequence (DNA): TGTGCCAGCAGCCGGGGGGGTATGAACACTGAAGCTTTCTTT.

This clone occurred once. The CDR3 bases are TGTGCCAGCAGCGGGCTAGCGGGAGTGGGGAATGAGCAGTTCTTC. The encoded protein is CASSGLAGVGNEQFF. The rearrangement uses TRBV9 and TRBJ2-1; TRBD2 matches at 10 bases. This CDR3 has 15 amino acids. V dropped 3 bases and J dropped 7; count of bases not matched to a gene: 7. CDR1 is SGDLS and CDR2 is YYNGEE in the germline V gene.

This clone was detected once. V is TRBV19 and J is TRBJ1-5; D possibly corresponds to TRBD1 (5 bases). Between the trimmed V and J ends, which lost 4 bases and 4 bases, there was a span of 14 bases. This CDR3 has 15 residues. Looked up from germline, CDR1 is LNHDA and CDR2 is SQIVND (reference sequence). The CDR3 loop is CASSKGDRPNQPQHF. CDR3 nucleotides: TGTGCCAGTAGTAAAGGTGACAGACCAAATCAGCCCCAGCATTTT.

V usage is TRBV24-1 and J usage is TRBJ2-7; 7 nucleotides line up with TRBD1. V shed 2 bases and J 2 bases; nucleotides not matched to a gene: 11. This CDR3 has 17 amino acids. CDR1 and CDR2 (germline): KGHDR, SFDVKD. DNA of the CDR3: TGTGCCACCAGTGATTCGAAATCCGGGACAGAGACCTACGAGCAGTACTTC. Residues: CATSDSKSGTETYEQYF.

The chain recombines TRBV10-3 with TRBJ2-7, with D perhaps matching TRBD1 (5 bases). Germline-derived CDR1 and CDR2 are ENHRY and SYGVKD. The CDR3 has 14 residues. V lost 3 bases to trimming and J lost 3 bases, with 12 bases between them. The DNA of the CDR3 is TGTGCCATCAGTGACGTAGGGGTCTTCTACGAGCAGTACTTC. Encoded protein: CAISDVGVFYEQYF.